This is a list of T cell receptor beta chains from one sample in a study of blood T cell repertoires in COVID-19. The method was immunoSEQ multiplex PCR; TCRdb's version includes in-frame clones alone and lacks a portion of them. In the table there are fewer than 80,000 clones, roughly nine tenths of which are singletons. Input material: peripheral blood. The receptors were gathered from a human donor in a cohort sampled during active COVID-19. Both conserved end residues are part of each CDR3. A D gene is named only where the DNA matches it firmly. Rows give clone size only sometimes, using once, few, many, or a class for an expanded clone.

TRBD2 | TRBJ2-2 | TRBV6-5 | - | TGTGCCAGCAGTTACTCGGGAGCGGGAAGCACCGGGGAGCTGTTTTTT | CASSYSGAGSTGELFF
- | TRBJ1-2 | TRBV9 | few | TGTGCCAGCAGCGTTGACTACGCTGCGCGTGGCTACACCTTC | CASSVDYAARGYTF
- | TRBJ1-6 | TRBV2 | - | TGTGCCAGCAGTGAGCCCCCCGAGTCACCCCTCCACTTT | CASSEPPESPLHF
TRBD1 | TRBJ2-2 | TRBV3-1/TRBV3-2 | - | TGTGCCAGCAGCGACAGGGGCACCGGGGAGCTGTTTTTT | CASSDRGTGELFF
- | TRBJ2-5 | TRBV2 | - | TGTGCCAGCAGTGCAAGTAGGATTGGGGCCTTGGAGACCCAGTACTTC | CASSASRIGALETQYF
TRBD1 | TRBJ2-7 | TRBV18 | - | TGTGCCAGCTCACCACGAGAAGGGACAGGGGTAGGGGAGCAGTACTTC | CASSPREGTGVGEQYF
TRBD2 | TRBJ2-1 | TRBV5-1 | - | TGCGCCAGCAGCTTGGCCGAACTAGCGGGAAAGTACAATGAGCAGTTCTTC | CASSLAELAGKYNEQFF
TRBD1 | TRBJ1-2 | TRBV12-3/TRBV12-4 | - | TGTGCCAGCAGTCCGGACAGGATTTATGGCTACACCTTC | CASSPDRIYGYTF
- | TRBJ2-3 | TRBV18 | - | TGTGCCAGCTCACCGGACAACACAGATACGCAGTATTTT | CASSPDNTDTQYF
- | TRBJ2-2 | TRBV27 | - | TGTGCCAGCAGACAGACCGGGGGAGTCACCGGGGAGCTGTTTTTT | CASRQTGGVTGELFF
TRBD1 | TRBJ1-6 | TRBV5-1 | few | TGCGCCAGCAGCCGCGACAGGGGAAATTCACCCCTCCACTTT | CASSRDRGNSPLHF
- | TRBJ1-4 | TRBV7-9 | - | TGTGCCAGCAGCTTAAGGACTGAGGGAGTTGAAAAACTGTTTTTT | CASSLRTEGVEKLFF
- | TRBJ2-4 | TRBV15 | - | TGTGCCACCAGCAGAGGAACCCAGGGGGCCAAAAACATTCAGTACTTC | CATSRGTQGAKNIQYF
- | TRBJ1-6 | TRBV3-1/TRBV3-2 | once | TGTGCCAGCAGCCAACCCAGGACGGGATATAATTCACCCCTCCACTTT | CASSQPRTGYNSPLHF
- | TRBJ1-3 | TRBV7-9 | - | TGTGCCAGCAGCCCTGGGGTGGGGCACTCTGGAAACACCATATATTTT | CASSPGVGHSGNTIYF
- | TRBJ1-5 | TRBV19 | - | TGTGCCAGTAGTCCTTCACGGAATAGGGGAAATCAGCCCCAGCATTTT | CASSPSRNRGNQPQHF
- | TRBJ2-4 | TRBV19 | - | TGTGCCAGTAGTCCGCTACAGGGATGGGACATTCAGTACTTC | CASSPLQGWDIQYF
TRBD1 | TRBJ2-2 | TRBV28 | - | TGTGCCAGCAGGGGGACAGGGCCCACCGGGGAGCTGTTTTTT | CASRGTGPTGELFF
- | TRBJ2-7 | TRBV14 | medium-sized | TGTGCCAGCAGCCAAGATCAGGGCAATCCGATCCTCTACGAGCAGTACTTC | CASSQDQGNPILYEQYF
- | TRBJ2-7 | TRBV19 | - | TGTGCCAGTAGTACAGGACCGGAGGGCTTGCAGTACTTC | CASSTGPEGLQYF
TRBD2 | TRBJ2-7 | TRBV4-3 | - | TGCGCCAGCAGCCAAGTAGGGGGAGGACTAGCGGGACCCCCTTACGAGCAGTACTTC | CASSQVGGGLAGPPYEQYF
- | TRBJ2-5 | TRBV3-1/TRBV3-2 | once | TGTGCCAGCAGCCAAGGAGGATTGGGGGGTGGACCGCAAGAGACCCAGTACTTC | CASSQGGLGGGPQETQYF
TRBD2 | TRBJ2-3 | TRBV15 | - | TGTGCCACCAGCAGAGATAGCGGGGGGGCGTATGGTACGCAGTATTTT | CATSRDSGGAYGTQYF
TRBD1 | TRBJ2-7 | TRBV11-2 | - | TGTGCCAGCAGCCCGGGACAGGGTCCCTACGAGCAGTACTTC | CASSPGQGPYEQYF
- | TRBJ1-4 | TRBV5-1 | once | TGCGCCAGCAGCTTGGGGTGGGGAGGTAATGAAAAACTGTTTTTT | CASSLGWGGNEKLFF
- | TRBJ2-5 | TRBV29-1 | - | TGCAGCGTTGAGGCCCAGACCCAGTACTTC | CSVEAQTQYF
- | TRBJ2-3 | TRBV5-3 | - | TGTGCCAGAACCCGGGGATCCACAGATACGCAGTATTTT | CARTRGSTDTQYF
TRBD2 | TRBJ2-1 | TRBV4-3 | - | TGCGCCAGCAGCCAAGAAGTGGTAGCGGGGGGTTACTCCTACAATGAGCAGTTCTTC | CASSQEVVAGGYSYNEQFF
TRBD2 | TRBJ2-1 | TRBV7-8 | once | TGTGCCAGCAGCTTACAGGTCGGGAGGGCTGAGCAGTTCTTC | CASSLQVGRAEQFF
- | TRBJ1-1 | TRBV6-5 | - | TGTGCCAGCACAAGACAGTTGAACACTGAAGCTTTCTTT | CASTRQLNTEAFF
- | TRBJ2-1 | TRBV27 | once | TGTGCCAGCAGTTTCGGGGGTAATGAGCAGTTCTTC | CASSFGGNEQFF
- | TRBJ1-1 | TRBV5-1 | - | TGCGCCAGCAGCTTTGAGCCAGGCAGGGCGCCCGAAGCTTTCTTT | CASSFEPGRAPEAFF
TRBD2 | TRBJ2-3 | TRBV6-2/TRBV6-3 | once | TGTGCCAGCAGTCGGACTAGCGGGAGCGGTGATACGCAGTATTTT | CASSRTSGSGDTQYF
- | TRBJ2-1 | TRBV9 | - | TGTGCCAGCAGCGTCGGGACTGTTCACGAGCAGTTCTTC | CASSVGTVHEQFF
- | TRBJ2-7 | TRBV6-6 | - | TGTGCCAGCAGCCGGACTCCTACCTACGAGCAGTACTTC | CASSRTPTYEQYF
- | TRBJ2-6 | TRBV6-4 | once | TGTGCCAGCAGCCCGGGGGGCAGTAGTCCCTCTGGGGCCAACGTCCTGACTTTC | CASSPGGSSPSGANVLTF
- | TRBJ2-5 | TRBV18 | - | TGTGCCAGCTCACCTAACGGGGAGACCCAGTACTTC | CASSPNGETQYF